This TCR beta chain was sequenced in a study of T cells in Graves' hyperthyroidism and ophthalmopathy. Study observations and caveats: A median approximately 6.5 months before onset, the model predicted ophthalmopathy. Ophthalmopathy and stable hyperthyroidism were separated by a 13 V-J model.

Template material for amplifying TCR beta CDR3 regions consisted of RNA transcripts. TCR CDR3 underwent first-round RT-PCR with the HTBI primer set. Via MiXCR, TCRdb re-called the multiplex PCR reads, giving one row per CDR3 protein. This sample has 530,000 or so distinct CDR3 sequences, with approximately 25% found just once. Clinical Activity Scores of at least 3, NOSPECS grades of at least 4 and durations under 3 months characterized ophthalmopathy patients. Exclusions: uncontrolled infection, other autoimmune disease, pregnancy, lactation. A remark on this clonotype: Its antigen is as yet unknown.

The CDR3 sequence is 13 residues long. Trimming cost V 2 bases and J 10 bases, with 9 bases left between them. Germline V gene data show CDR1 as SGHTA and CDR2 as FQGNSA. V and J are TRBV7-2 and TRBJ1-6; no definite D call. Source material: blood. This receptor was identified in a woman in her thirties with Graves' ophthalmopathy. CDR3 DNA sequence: TGTGCCAGCAGCTTATCAAGGGTCTCACCCCTCCACTTT. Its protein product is CASSLSRVSPLHF.